Described below is a single TCR beta chain sequence and its context. The antigen is unknown. There are 14 residues in the CDR3. Germline values: CDR1 SGHNT, CDR2 YYREEE (reference sequence). Trimming shortened V by 3 bases and J by 0 bases, and 6 bases separated the two germline ends. Some 10^5 TCR templates were assayed per sample. Produced via immunoSEQ multiplex PCR; TCRdb's table is partial and in-frame only. The table records about 63,000 clones, roughly 80% of them present only once. In a few donor pairs, unstimulated naive, memory, effector memory and TEMRA subsets were sequenced. This specimen comes from a study of siplizumab effects on memory and regulatory T cells. Study-level findings and limits: The naive T cell population seemed more diverse than memory cells and seemed a major contributor to the alloresponse.

The chain recombines TRBV5-4 with TRBJ2-2, with D unclear. This TCR was recovered from a human donor in good health. The sample consisted of memory CD4+ T cells sorted from blood. This CDR3 reads CASSSTSNTGELFF. The DNA of the CDR3 is TGTGCCAGCAGCTCTACTTCGAACACCGGGGAGCTGTTTTTT.